The 13 T cell receptor beta chains reported below all come from one sample, sequenced in a study of OX40 agonist ivuxolimab in advanced cancers. Assay: immunoSEQ multiplex PCR; the TCRdb copy retains only in-frame clones and omits some. In the table there are around 39,000 clones, roughly three quarters of which are singletons. The specimen was CD4+ or CD8+ T cells sorted from blood, collected in a trial of the OX40 agonist ivuxolimab. The receptor set was obtained from an adult with an advanced solid tumor such as melanoma, head and neck, liver or kidney cancer.

The V gene is TRBV7-9, the J gene TRBJ2-1; 7 bases agree with TRBD2. This CDR3 has 15 residues. Germline assignment: CDR1 SEHNR and CDR2 FQNEAQ (reference sequence). V lost 0 bases, J lost 3 bases, and 2 bases stayed unmatched. As DNA, the CDR3 is TGTGCCAGCAGCTTAGCCGCTAGCGGCTACAATGAGCAGTTCTTC. This sequence encodes CASSLAASGYNEQFF.

This clone was counted a few times. The chain is built from TRBV7-6 and TRBJ1-1; D gene ambiguous. V lost 5 bases and J 0 bases, leaving 7 bases between the germline ends. The CDR3 has 13 residues. Germline values: CDR1 SGHVS, CDR2 FNYEAQ. The CDR3 DNA reads TGTGCCAGCAGCCCACGGGTGAACACTGAAGCTTTCTTT. This encodes CASSPRVNTEAFF.

The chain combines TRBV28 with TRBJ1-1; D gene unclear. V was shortened by 6 bases and J by 0 bases, with 14 bases between the two germline ends. CDR3 length equals 15 residues. Germline loops: CDR1 MDHEN, CDR2 SYDVKM. The CDR3, as DNA: TGTGCCAGCAGCCCCCGCAGTACTATGAACACTGAAGCTTTCTTT. This gives the protein CASSPRSTMNTEAFF.

The chain couples TRBV5-4 to TRBJ1-1; D perhaps matches TRBD1 (5 bases). This CDR3 comprises 14 residues. Between the trimmed V and J ends, which lost 0 bases and 5 bases, there was a span of 11 bases. Looked up from germline, CDR1 is SGHNT and CDR2 is YYREEE (reference sequence). The CDR3 bases are TGTGCCAGCAGCTTGGGGGGACTTGGGACTGAAGCTTTCTTT. This sequence encodes CASSLGGLGTEAFF.

J is TRBJ1-2 and V is TRBV19; the D gene is possibly TRBD1 (6 bases). Germline CDR1 LNHDA, CDR2 SQIVND (reference sequence). Trimming left V 1 base short and J 3 bases short, with 12 bases between. This CDR3 is 15 amino acids long. CDR3 bases: TGTGCCAGTAGTATAGGACTTACAGGGTACTATGGCTACACCTTC. It specifies CASSIGLTGYYGYTF.

This chain uses TRBV30 with TRBJ2-7; 8 nucleotides line up with TRBD1. This CDR3 region has 11 residues. Germline CDR1 GTSNPN, CDR2 SVGIG (reference sequence). Trimming at V came to 5 bases and at J to 3 bases, leaving 0 bases not matched to a gene. This chain's CDR3 is CAWGTGYEQYF. The DNA for the CDR3 is TGTGCCTGGGGGACAGGCTACGAGCAGTACTTC.

The chain links TRBV15 to TRBJ2-6; maybe TRBD1 (5 bases). The V gene lost 5 bases and the J gene lost 3 bases, with 14 bases spanning the gap. Per the germline V gene, CDR1 is LNHNV and CDR2 is YYDKDF (reference sequence). CDR3 length equals 16 residues. The CDR3 region is CATSGGQGIGANVLTF. For the CDR3, the DNA is TGTGCCACCAGCGGCGGTCAGGGAATTGGGGCCAACGTCCTGACTTTC.

The chain has TRBV10-3 and TRBJ1-1; no reliable D call. The germline V gene encodes CDR1 ENHRY and CDR2 SYGVKD. This CDR3 is 15 amino acids long. V lost 2 bases, J lost 0 bases, and 10 bases lay in between. CDR3 DNA sequence: TGTGCCATCAGTGAGGGGTTTCGCATGAACACTGAAGCTTTCTTT. It specifies CAISEGFRMNTEAFF.

This chain uses TRBV5-1 with TRBJ1-2; TRBD1 agrees at 12 bases. Unmatched junction bases numbered 13, after V lost 5 bases and J lost 2 bases. Looked up from germline, CDR1 is SGHRS and CDR2 is YFSETQ. This CDR3 region has 18 residues. The CDR3 region is CASRAGQGASYFNYGYTF. The CDR3 nucleotides are TGCGCCAGCAGGGCGGGACAGGGGGCATCCTATTTCAACTATGGCTACACCTTC.

This clone appeared once. The rearrangement links TRBV12-5 to TRBJ1-3; the D is unclear. Germline V gene data show CDR1 as LGHNT and CDR2 as FRNRAP. Trimming removed 5 bases at V and 10 bases at J, with 12 bases between. This CDR3 comprises 12 residues. CDR3 DNA: TGTGCTAGTGGTATACACACCGGGACCATATATTTT. Translated, it gives CASGIHTGTIYF.

This clone was detected only once. This chain connects TRBV27 to TRBJ1-6; TRBD1 matches 7 bases. Germline V CDR1 and CDR2: MNHEY, SMNVEV (reference sequence). The CDR3 loop spans 14 amino acids. The V gene end was trimmed by 5 bases and the J gene end by 7 bases; junction bases not matched to a gene: 5. The DNA for the CDR3 is TGTGCCAGCAGTGGGGGGACAGAGAATTCACCCCTCCACTTT. Amino acids: CASSGGTENSPLHF.

The genes are TRBV6-1 and TRBJ2-6; D gene uncertain. Germline V gives CDR1 MNHNS, CDR2 SASEGT. Trimming removed 3 bases from V and 0 bases from J, with 3 bases in between. The CDR3 runs 14 residues. In DNA form, the CDR3 reads TGTGCCAGCAGTGACATCTCTGGGGCCAACGTCCTGACTTTC. It codes for CASSDISGANVLTF.

V gene TRBV9 combines with J gene TRBJ1-5; unclear D gene. V was cut by 4 bases and J by 5 bases, with 4 bases left in between. Germline CDR1 SGDLS, CDR2 YYNGEE. The CDR3 contains 11 residues. The CDR3 coding sequence is TGTGCCAGCAGCACCCATCAGCCCCAGCATTTT. It yields the protein CASSTHQPQHF.